This T cell receptor beta chain was sequenced in a study of T cells in Graves' hyperthyroidism and ophthalmopathy. Study outcomes and limitations: In validation, the model predicted ophthalmopathy. These predictions came a median roughly 7.1 months before onset.

This clonotype was detected many times. No antigen is known for it. Researchers barred patients who had uncontrolled infection, other autoimmune disease, pregnancy or lactation. Researchers amplified the TCR beta CDR3 regions from RNA transcripts. In the first-round RT-PCR of the TCR CDR3, the HTBI primer set was used. TCRdb re-analysed the multiplex PCR reads in MiXCR, keeping a single row per CDR3 protein. The table lists some 420,000 distinct CDR3 sequences, roughly 15% of them singletons. The CDR3 totals 14 residues. Trimming took 6 bases from V and 6 from J, leaving 18 bases between them. Germline CDR1 is SGHAT and CDR2 is FQNNGV.

The chain uses TRBV11-2 and TRBJ2-7; D ambiguous. Specimen: blood. This clonotype was obtained from a woman under 30 with Graves' hyperthyroidism. DNA of the CDR3: TGTGCCAGCAGAAGAGAAGGACGGCAAGGCGAGCAGTACTTC. Its protein product is CASRREGRQGEQYF.